This T cell receptor beta chain comes out of a study of T cells in Graves' hyperthyroidism and ophthalmopathy. Study details: Prior to any treatment, at the point of initial diagnosis, peripheral blood was collected.

Per germline, CDR1 SEHNR and CDR2 FQNEAQ (reference sequence). The CDR3 consists of 13 residues. The ends were cut back, 2 bases at V and 11 bases at J, with 15 bases in the middle. A NOSPECS grade of at least 4, a Clinical Activity Score of at least 3 and duration under 3 months were recorded in ophthalmopathy patients. Isolation of PBMCs was performed on 8 to 10 ml fresh peripheral blood. Template material for amplifying TCR beta CDR3 regions consisted of RNA transcripts. The HTBI primer set drove a first-round RT-PCR of the TCR CDR3. MiXCR, run by TCRdb on the multiplex PCR reads, gives a single entry per CDR3 protein. This sample has some 550,000 distinct CDR3 sequences; 16% occur once, and the top ten carry more than 3%.

This clonotype was obtained from a woman aged 40 to 50 with Graves' ophthalmopathy. The sample comprised blood. This chain connects TRBV7-9 to TRBJ1-1; tentatively, D is TRBD1 (5 bases). CDR3 in amino acids: CASSLPLTEGAFF. CDR3 DNA sequence: TGTGCCAGCAGCTTACCACTGACCGAGGGGGCTTTCTTT.